Listed here is a single T cell receptor beta chain. A library of TCRbeta sequences, prepared with unique molecular identifiers, was generated. TCRdb called the PCR reads again in MiXCR, with one record for every CDR3 protein. Of more than 450,000 distinct CDR3 sequences detected, roughly 18% appear once; the ten largest clones hold more than 2.5%. This CDR3 comprises 16 residues. The ends were cut back, 5 bases at V and 2 bases at J, with 18 bases in the middle. Looked up from germline, CDR1 is SGHVS and CDR2 is FQNEAQ. This sample was taken from a study of T-cell reconstitution after alpha-beta-depleted transplantation in children.

The source material was PBMCs from the stem cell graft donor, sampled from the stem cell graft. The clonotype was recovered from a human donor who donated a stem cell graft to a child with acute lymphoblastic leukemia. The J gene is TRBJ1-2, the V gene TRBV7-8; the D gene is possibly TRBD1 (5 bases). Written as DNA, the CDR3 is TGTGCCAGCAGCCTATACCTGGGACGGAAAAACTATGGCTACACCTTC. Protein sequence: CASSLYLGRKNYGYTF.